This TCR beta chain came from a study of T cell clonotyping in hematopoietic cell transplantation. General study findings and limits: Recipient TCR diversity dropped after transplant; expanded clonotypes rose from day 30 to 180. At the given depth, recipient repertoires were over 97% de novo clonotypes.

Remarks on this clone: The antigen is undetermined.

Measured with immunoSEQ multiplex PCR; TCRdb has only the in-frame clones, and not every one. This repertoire shows 5,500 to 7,000 clones, roughly 80% found once; its top ten account for over 30%. V dropped 7 bases and J dropped 3 bases, with 13 bases sitting between them. CDR1 and CDR2 from the germline V gene are SQVTM and ANQGSEA. The CDR3 has 12 amino acids. Specimen: peripheral blood mononuclear cells, collected 180 days after allogeneic stem cell transplant. The chain uses TRBV29-1 and TRBJ2-7, with D possibly being TRBD2 (5 bases). This TCR was recovered from a male patient between 65 and 85 years old who had an allogeneic stem cell transplant from an unrelated donor, so T cells may come from the graft donor. Some clones in this sample may be carry-over from other donors' samples. DNA for the CDR3: TGCAGCGCCCGGAATAGCGTCTACGAGCAGTACTTC. This gives the protein CSARNSVYEQYF.